This T cell receptor (beta chain) was identified during a study of blood T cells in healthy people across ages. General study results and limits: Unsorted PBMCs blocked a conclusive comparison of naive and antigen-experienced cells.

This clonotype was detected a few times. No antigen is known for it. Through a sample-barcoded 5' primer and a J-beta primer mix, a second PCR was run for roughly 6 to 11 cycles. One entry per CDR3 protein, called by TCRdb with MiXCR from the 5' RACE reads. In the table there are about 1.4 million distinct CDR3 sequences, roughly 60% of which are singletons. CDR1 and CDR2 from the germline V gene are DFQATT and SNEGSKA (reference sequence). The V end lost 5 bases, the J end lost 2 bases, and 10 bases lay between the germline ends. This CDR3 comprises 14 residues. What was sequenced was blood. The rearrangement links TRBV20-1 to TRBJ2-6, with D perhaps assigned TRBD1 or TRBD2 (5 bases each). The clonotype comes from a man between 18 and 29 years old in good health. CDR3 in DNA: TGCAGTGCTGAGGGGATCACTGGGGCCAACGTCCTGACTTTC. It codes for CSAEGITGANVLTF.